This section outlines one TCR beta chain sequence together with its context. Its antigen is not known. The investigators sampled blood at baseline, at cycle 4 day 1, and at cycle 7 day 1. Sequenced by immunoSEQ multiplex PCR; TCRdb stores in-frame clones only, minus some. The table records about 58,000 clones, 81% of them present only once. CDR3 length: 17 residues. Looked up from germline, CDR1 is WSHSY and CDR2 is SAAADI. The V and J ends lost 2 bases and 6 bases, in that order; junction bases with no gene match: 9. The data belong to a study of OX40 agonist ivuxolimab in advanced cancers. Study as a whole: Participants could have had prior anti-PD-1, anti-PD-L1 or anti-CTLA-4 therapy, and approximately 40% had some. General study results and limits: With doses of 0.1-3.0 mg/kg, partial responders showed among the lowest clonal expansion.

This TCR derives from an adult with an advanced solid tumor such as melanoma, head and neck, liver or kidney cancer. The rearrangement joins TRBV10-2 to TRBJ2-2, with 10 bases identical to TRBD1. The sample here was CD4+ or CD8+ T cells sorted from blood, taken in a trial of the OX40 agonist ivuxolimab. CDR3 bases: TGCGCCAGCAGTGAGCCCGTCGGGGACAGGGGCCCCGGGGAGCTGTTTTTT. Its translation is CASSEPVGDRGPGELFF.